This TCR beta chain derives from a study of OX40 agonist ivuxolimab in advanced cancers. At the level of the study: Patients enrolled in dose escalation were diagnosed with hepatocellular carcinoma, melanoma, renal cell or head and neck cancer.

TCRdb's copy holds only in-frame clones and misses some; the assay was immunoSEQ multiplex PCR. This sample yields tens of thousands of clones, of which roughly nine tenths are seen a single time; over 0.15% belongs to the top ten. Trimming cost V 2 bases and J 4 bases, with 16 bases left between them. CDR3 length: 16 residues. Germline assignment: CDR1 SGHAT and CDR2 FQNNGV. As for this clone: Its antigen is as yet unknown.

General study findings and limits: There was clonal expansion of CD4+ and CD8+ blood T cells by week 6 at 0.1 to 3.0 mg/kg. No determination was made of the antigen specificity of the expanded peripheral T cells.

V is TRBV11-2 and J is TRBJ2-3; D assignment may be TRBD1 or TRBD2 (5 bases each). The material sequenced was CD4+ or CD8+ T cells sorted from blood, taken in a trial of the OX40 agonist ivuxolimab. The TCR comes from an adult with an advanced solid tumor such as melanoma, head and neck, liver or kidney cancer. In DNA, the CDR3 is TGTGCCAGCAGCTTAAACTCCGGGACGTGGCCAGATACGCAGTATTTT. Encoded protein: CASSLNSGTWPDTQYF.